The clone carrying this T cell receptor (beta chain) was detected only once. This record belongs to a study of blood T cell repertoires in COVID-19. Original analysis: The authors estimated nucleated cell counts from reference gene primer amplification. The data were produced by immunoSEQ multiplex PCR, yet TCRdb's version contains in-frame clones alone and is incomplete. The DNA was the basis for D and trimming; V, J and clone size are from that table. The repertoire holds 200,000 to 300,000 clones, around four fifths seen once, with around 6.5% in the top ten. The V and J ends lost 5 bases and 2 bases respectively, with 15 bases between them. This CDR3 is built from 16 residues. Germline-derived CDR1 and CDR2 are SGHNT and YENEEA.

Sequencing was performed on peripheral blood. This rearrangement joins TRBV11-3 to TRBJ2-2, with D perhaps matching TRBD2 (6 bases). The receptor's source is a woman between 55 and 75 years old with active or convalescent COVID-19. Here the CDR3 DNA reads TGTGCCAGCAGCCCGCGACTAGTAGGCAACACCGGGGAGCTGTTTTTT. Its protein is CASSPRLVGNTGELFF.